This TCR beta chain was found in a study of shared clonotypes between healthy human individuals. Overall study: Donor ages ranged 18 to 49 years: two women, a few men. For every donor, three CD4 naive, three CD4 memory, two CD8 naive and one CD8 memory plates were used.

In this sample, this clone turned up a few times. What it recognizes is unknown. Assay runs were performed at deep level. This table comes from immunoSEQ multiplex PCR, and its TCRdb copy is limited to in-frame clones, with some not included. In the table there are around 1 million clones, around 80% of which are singletons. Study-wide findings and caveats: All-four-donor shared clonotypes had higher generation probabilities than non-shared clonotypes did.

The sequence came from a man younger than 30 in good health. The sample comprised memory CD4+ T cells sorted from blood. Subset indicated: CD45RA-negative fraction.

CDR3 region: CASTSIPRVYEQYF. The CDR3 coding sequence is TGTGCCAGCACTTCGATCCCTCGGGTCTACGAGCAGTACTTC. This chain uses TRBV2 with TRBJ2-7; D is ambiguous. In germline, CDR1 is SNHLY, CDR2 FYNNEI. Between the trimmed V and J ends, which lost 7 bases and 3 bases, there was a span of 16 bases. This CDR3 comprises 14 residues.